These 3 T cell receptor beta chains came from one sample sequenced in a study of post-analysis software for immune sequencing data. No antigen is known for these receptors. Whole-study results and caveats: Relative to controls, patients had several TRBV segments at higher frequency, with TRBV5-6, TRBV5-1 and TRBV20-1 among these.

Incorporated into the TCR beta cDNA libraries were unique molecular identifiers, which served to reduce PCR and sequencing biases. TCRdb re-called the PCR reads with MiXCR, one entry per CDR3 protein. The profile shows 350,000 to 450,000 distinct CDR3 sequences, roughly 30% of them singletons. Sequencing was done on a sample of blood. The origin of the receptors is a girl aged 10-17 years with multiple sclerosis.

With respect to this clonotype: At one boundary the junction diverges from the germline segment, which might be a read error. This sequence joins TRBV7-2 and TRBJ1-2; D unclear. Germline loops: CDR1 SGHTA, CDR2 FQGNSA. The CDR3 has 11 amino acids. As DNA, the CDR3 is TGTGCCAGCAGCCGATGGAGTGGCCACACCTTC. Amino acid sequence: CASSRWSGHTF. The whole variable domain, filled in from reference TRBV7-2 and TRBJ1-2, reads GAGVSQSPSNKVTEKGKDVELRCDPISGHTALYWYRQSLGQGLEFLIYFQGNSAPDKSGLPSDRFSAERTGGSVSTLTIQRTQQEDSAVYLCASSRWSGHTFGSGTRLTVV.

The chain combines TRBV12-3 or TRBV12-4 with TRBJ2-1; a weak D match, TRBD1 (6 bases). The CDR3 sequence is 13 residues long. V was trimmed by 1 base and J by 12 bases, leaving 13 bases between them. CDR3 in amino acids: CASSLVNRVGQFF. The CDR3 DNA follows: TGTGCCAGCAGTTTAGTTAACAGGGTTGGGCAGTTCTTC.

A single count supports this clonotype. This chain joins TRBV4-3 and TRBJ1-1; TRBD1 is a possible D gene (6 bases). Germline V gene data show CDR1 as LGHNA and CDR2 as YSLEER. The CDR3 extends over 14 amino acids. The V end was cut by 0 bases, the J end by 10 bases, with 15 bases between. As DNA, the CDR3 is TGCGCCAGCAGCCAAGATCGGGACAAGGGGCGAGCTTTCTTT. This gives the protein CASSQDRDKGRAFF.